This T cell receptor (beta chain) was captured by sequencing in a study of T cell repertoires in cytomegalovirus infection. Across the study: From public TCR beta signatures came an indication of both CMV infection and matching HLA type.

As for this clonotype: Its antigen is as yet unknown.

Trimming at V came to 5 bases and at J to 1 base, leaving 7 bases not matched to a gene. This CDR3 comprises 16 residues. MiXCR, applied by TCRdb to the reads, yields one record per CDR3 protein. The sample holds hundreds of thousands of distinct CDR3 sequences, around 30% seen once. The sequence came from a human donor in good health (CMV status not recorded). Some clones in this sample may be carry-over from other donors' samples. This material consisted of cultured CD8+ T cells from PBMCs, taken from culture after CMV antigen stimulation. The chain carries TRBV12-3 or TRBV12-4 and TRBJ1-5, with TRBD1 identical over 8 bases. DNA of the CDR3: TGTGCCAGCAGTCCGTTCGACAGGGGAAGCAATCAGCCCCAGCATTTT. It codes for CASSPFDRGSNQPQHF.